The 32 T cell receptor beta chains below come from one sample, sequenced in a study of human T cells and chemical hapten exposure. One entry per CDR3 protein, called by TCRdb with MiXCR from the RACE reads. The sample consists of fewer than 350,000 distinct CDR3 sequences, around 7.3% of them appearing once. Specified time point: pre-sensitization, week 0. As for treatment: therapeutic diphenylcyclopropenone sensitization with weekly scalp DPC. The material sequenced was whole blood, taken in connection with sensitization to the hapten diphenylcyclopropenone (DPC). The source of these receptors is a man between 18 and 29 years old with alopecia areata. Some clones in this sample may be carry-over from other donors' samples.

The chain combines TRBV7-2 with TRBJ2-5; D is perhaps TRBD2 (7 bases). Germline V lookup: CDR1 SGHTA, CDR2 FQGNSA. Trimming took 1 base from V and 4 from J, leaving 13 bases between them. The CDR3 covers 15 residues. The DNA of the CDR3 is TGTGCCAGCAGCTTAGTTCGGGGGGCGCGAGAGACCCAGTACTTC. This sequence encodes CASSLVRGARETQYF.

Remarks on this clonotype: A read error may produce the germline difference seen at one junction end. V usage is TRBV20-1 and J usage is TRBJ2-3, with 7 bases lining up with TRBD1. The CDR3 runs 17 residues. The germline CDR1 and CDR2 sequences are DFQATT and SNEGSKA (reference sequence). CDR3 loop: CSARDPAAGGITDMQYF. The CDR3 DNA reads TGCAGTGCTAGAGATCCCGCTGCAGGGGGAATCACAGATATGCAGTATTTT.

This clonotype was observed many times. The chain is built from TRBV7-9 and TRBJ2-7; tentative D call: TRBD1 (6 bases). Germline lookup yields CDR1 SEHNR and CDR2 FQNEAQ (reference sequence). The V gene lost 5 bases and the J gene lost 3 bases, with 14 bases spanning the gap. The CDR3 length is 14 residues. Here the CDR3 DNA reads TGTGCCAGCAGCCACCGGGACAACTACTACGAGCAGTACTTC. Translating gives CASSHRDNYYEQYF.

The chain combines TRBV7-8 with TRBJ2-5, with TRBD2 as a possible D gene (5 bases). Germline CDR1 SGHVS, CDR2 FQNEAQ. V was pared by 5 bases and J by 1 base, with 17 bases between. This CDR3 region has 16 residues. CDR3 region: CASSTLGDSIQETQYF. CDR3 sequence (DNA): TGTGCCAGCAGCACCCTGGGAGACTCGATCCAAGAGACCCAGTACTTC.

This chain links TRBV25-1 with TRBJ2-7; TRBD1 is a possible D gene (6 bases). The CDR3 length is 16 residues. The germline V gene has CDR1 MGHDK and CDR2 SYGVNS. The V and J ends lost 4 bases and 6 bases respectively, with 22 bases between them. CDR3 coding DNA: TGTGCCAGCAGTGGGAACATCAACAGGGAGAAACTCGAGCAGTACTTC. It translates to CASSGNINREKLEQYF.

This clonotype was seen ten or more times. The chain uses TRBV7-6 and TRBJ2-5, with D perhaps matching TRBD1 (6 bases). The V gene lost 1 base and the J gene lost 0 bases, with 21 bases spanning the gap. Germline CDR1 and CDR2: SGHVS and FNYEAQ. The CDR3 runs 19 residues. The CDR3 here is CASSLDPLDRLVYQETQYF. DNA for the CDR3: TGTGCCAGCAGCTTAGACCCCCTGGACAGATTAGTGTACCAAGAGACCCAGTACTTC.

The table lists this clonotype with many counts. The genes are TRBV6-2 or TRBV6-3 and TRBJ1-3; D is undetermined. CDR3 length: 12 amino acids. V lost 0 bases and J 8 bases, leaving 5 bases between the germline ends. Germline CDR1 is MNHEY and CDR2 is SVGEGT. CDR3 in DNA: TGTGCCAGCAGTTACTCGCGGGACACCATATATTTT. Amino acid sequence: CASSYSRDTIYF.

The chain is built from TRBV29-1 and TRBJ2-2; possibly TRBD1 for D (6 bases). The germline gives CDR1 SQVTM, CDR2 ANQGSEA. V lost 5 bases and J 3 bases, leaving 7 bases between the germline ends. This CDR3 region has 12 residues. The CDR3: CSVRGYTGELFF. The DNA for the CDR3 is TGCAGCGTTAGGGGGTACACCGGGGAGCTGTTTTTT.

J is TRBJ2-1 and V is TRBV7-8, with D maybe TRBD1 (5 bases). The V end lost 3 bases, the J end lost 5 bases, and 17 bases lay between the germline ends. The CDR3 is 16 amino acids. CDR1 and CDR2 (germline): SGHVS, FQNEAQ. CDR3 protein: CASSLGRVGAHNEQFF. The CDR3 DNA sequence: TGTGCCAGCAGCTTGGGCAGGGTTGGGGCTCACAATGAGCAGTTCTTC.

This clonotype was picked up a small number of times. This chain connects TRBV5-1 to TRBJ2-2; unclear D gene. This CDR3 spans 14 amino acids. V lost 1 base and J 6 bases, leaving 10 bases between the germline ends. The germline gives CDR1 SGHRS, CDR2 YFSETQ. CDR3 protein: CASSLTLLPGELFF. DNA for the CDR3: TGCGCCAGCAGCTTGACCCTACTACCCGGGGAGCTGTTTTTT. Filled out from reference TRBV5-1 and TRBJ2-2, the complete variable domain reads KAGVTQTPRYLIKTRGQQVTLSCSPISGHRSVSWYQQTPGQGLQFLFEYFSETQRNKGNFPGRFSGRQFSNSRSEMNVSTLELGDSALYLCASSLTLLPGELFFGEGSRLTVL.

This clonotype came up a few times. The chain joins TRBV20-1 to TRBJ1-5, with D tentatively TRBD1 (5 bases). In germline, CDR1 is DFQATT, CDR2 SNEGSKA (reference sequence). This CDR3 region has 15 residues. Trimming took 3 bases from V and 1 from J, leaving 13 bases between them. The CDR3 DNA follows: TGCAGTGCTAGGACCCCGGGACGGAGCAATCAGCCCCAGCATTTT. Translation: CSARTPGRSNQPQHF.

The chain recombines TRBV7-2 with TRBJ1-4; D is ambiguous. The CDR3 covers 15 residues. CDR1 SGHTA and CDR2 FQGNSA come from the germline V gene. V dropped 3 bases and J dropped 7 bases, with 15 bases sitting between them. The CDR3, as DNA: TGTGCCAGCAGCTTTCTGGGCCCGAGGCGTGAAAAACTGTTTTTT. Its protein is CASSFLGPRREKLFF.

A few counts support this clonotype. The chain combines TRBV6-4 with TRBJ2-1, with D possibly being TRBD2 (6 bases). The CDR3 has 15 residues. The germline V gene has CDR1 MRHNA and CDR2 SNTAGT. Trimming pared 0 bases from V and 4 bases from J, leaving 10 bases between. CDR3 coding DNA: TGTGCCAGCAGTGACTCGATTGGAGGGTACAATGAGCAGTTCTTC. Translating gives CASSDSIGGYNEQFF.

J is TRBJ2-7 and V is TRBV20-1; D gene uncertain. The CDR3 is made up of 14 amino acids. The germline gives CDR1 DFQATT, CDR2 SNEGSKA (reference sequence). V shed 1 base and J shed 3 bases, with 13 bases lying between them. CDR3: CSARGKAGVYEQYF. The CDR3 DNA reads TGCAGTGCTAGAGGAAAGGCTGGGGTCTACGAGCAGTACTTC.

The chain couples TRBV4-1 to TRBJ1-1; unclear D gene. Germline V lookup: CDR1 MGHRA, CDR2 YSYEKL. This CDR3 has 16 residues. Deletions cut 3 bases from V and 3 bases from J, with 17 bases between. The CDR3: CASSHPMAVLDTEAFF. CDR3 sequence (DNA): TGCGCCAGCAGCCACCCGATGGCGGTCTTGGACACTGAAGCTTTCTTT.

The V call is TRBV7-3, the J call TRBJ1-1, with D possibly TRBD1 on 5 matching bases. This CDR3 has 16 amino acids. Germline values: CDR1 SGHTA, CDR2 FQGTGA. The ends were cut back, 5 bases at V and 2 bases at J, with 18 bases in the middle. The CDR3 loop is CASSPGGAGINTEAFF. The CDR3 DNA reads TGTGCCAGCAGCCCCGGTGGGGCAGGGATTAACACTGAAGCTTTCTTT.

The chain employs TRBV27 and TRBJ1-4; D is ambiguous. Germline-derived CDR1 and CDR2 are MNHEY and SMNVEV (reference sequence). The CDR3 loop spans 14 amino acids. V shed 3 bases and J shed 6 bases, with 11 bases lying between them. In nucleotides, the CDR3 is TGTGCCAGCAGTTTTAGGTCTGGAGATGAAAAACTGTTTTTT. Amino acid sequence: CASSFRSGDEKLFF.

This clonotype was recorded at least ten times. The rearrangement joins TRBV7-9 to TRBJ1-4, with D tentatively TRBD1 (5 bases). Germline loops: CDR1 SEHNR, CDR2 FQNEAQ (reference sequence). This CDR3 has 13 amino acids. The V gene lost 3 bases and the J gene lost 6 bases, with 8 bases spanning the gap. The CDR3 spells CASSLGQYEKLFF. The CDR3, as DNA: TGTGCCAGCAGCTTGGGGCAGTATGAAAAACTGTTTTTT.

The chain has TRBV12-3 or TRBV12-4 and TRBJ1-1; D is unresolved. This CDR3 comprises 15 residues. The V and J ends lost 7 bases and 5 bases respectively, with 20 bases between them. The CDR3 loop is CASTPKSRFRTEAFF. DNA of the CDR3: TGTGCCAGCACCCCAAAATCCCGGTTTCGGACTGAAGCTTTCTTT.

This clonotype showed up many times. This chain uses TRBV7-2 with TRBJ1-6, with 7 bases fitting TRBD1. J gave up 0 bases and V 5 bases, and 13 bases lay outside the gene matches. The germline V gene encodes CDR1 SGHTA and CDR2 FQGNSA. This CDR3 spans 19 amino acids. CDR3 region: CASSQTGYGVGSYNSPLHF. CDR3 nucleotides: TGTGCCAGCAGCCAGACAGGGTATGGTGTGGGCTCCTATAATTCACCCCTCCACTTT. Full variable domain (remainder filled in from reference TRBV7-2 and TRBJ1-6): GAGVSQSPSNKVTEKGKDVELRCDPISGHTALYWYRQSLGQGLEFLIYFQGNSAPDKSGLPSDRFSAERTGGSVSTLTIQRTQQEDSAVYLCASSQTGYGVGSYNSPLHFGNGTRLTVT.

The chain carries TRBV5-1 and TRBJ2-5; unclear D gene. This CDR3 has 11 amino acids. V shed 6 bases and J shed 7 bases, with 10 bases lying between them. Per the germline V gene, CDR1 is SGHRS and CDR2 is YFSETQ. CDR3 in amino acids: CASTDSGTQYF. As DNA, the CDR3 is TGCGCCAGCACAGACTCGGGGACCCAGTACTTC.

This clonotype was seen more than once but under ten times. The rearrangement uses TRBV18 and TRBJ1-6; 10 positions agree with TRBD1. CDR3 length equals 16 residues. V trimming: 3 bases; J trimming: 1 base; junction bases outside the gene matches: 0. CDR1 and CDR2 (germline): KGHSH, LQKENI. The CDR3 protein is CASSPGQGSYNSPLHF. The CDR3 bases are TGTGCCAGCTCACCGGGACAGGGGTCCTATAATTCACCCCTCCACTTT.

This clonotype was detected ten times or more. This sequence joins TRBV5-4 and TRBJ2-3; D perhaps matches TRBD2 (6 bases). The CDR3 totals 15 residues. CDR1 SGHNT and CDR2 YYREEE come from the germline V gene (reference sequence). The V and J ends lost 0 bases and 2 bases respectively, with 10 bases between them. CDR3 nucleotide sequence: TGTGCCAGCAGCTTGGTGGGGGGAAACACAGATACGCAGTATTTT. It encodes CASSLVGGNTDTQYF. Full variable domain (missing parts from reference TRBV5-4 and TRBJ2-3): ETGVTQSPTHLIKTRGQQVTLRCSSQSGHNTVSWYQQALGQGPQFIFQYYREEENGRGNFPPRFSGLQFPNYSSELNVNALELDDSALYLCASSLVGGNTDTQYFGPGTRLTVL.

This clonotype was counted between two and nine times. The genes are TRBV2 and TRBJ2-4, with D perhaps matching TRBD1 or TRBD2 (6 bases each). V lost 8 bases, J lost 1 base, and 18 bases lay in between. The CDR3 runs to 16 residues. Germline-derived CDR1 and CDR2 are SNHLY and FYNNEI. Written as DNA, the CDR3 is TGTGCCAGCGGGATGATAGGGGGGAGTGCCAAAAACATTCAGTACTTC. Protein product: CASGMIGGSAKNIQYF.

This clonotype was recorded at least ten times. The CDR3 reads CASSAPRQEIQETQYF. The CDR3 coding sequence is TGTGCCAGCAGTGCACCTAGACAGGAGATCCAAGAGACCCAGTACTTC. The V and J genes are TRBV6-2 or TRBV6-3 and TRBJ2-5; TRBD1 might be the D (6 bases). Germline loops: CDR1 MNHEY, CDR2 SVGEGT. CDR3 length: 16 residues. V lost 5 bases, J lost 1 base, and 17 bases lay in between.

The rearrangement joins TRBV4-3 to TRBJ2-3; D may be TRBD2 (5 bases). Germline CDR1 is LGHNA and CDR2 is YSLEER. The V end was cut by 4 bases, the J end by 9 bases, with 23 bases between. The CDR3 runs to 16 residues. CDR3 nucleotides: TGCGCCAGCAGCCCCCTGGGAGCCGGGGAGCAAGAGACGCAGTATTTT. Translated, it gives CASSPLGAGEQETQYF.

This clonotype was counted only a few times. The chain has TRBV27 and TRBJ1-1; no clear D gene. From germline, CDR1 is MNHEY and CDR2 SMNVEV (reference sequence). This CDR3 has 14 amino acids. The V gene lost 2 bases and the J gene lost 9 bases, with 16 bases spanning the gap. This CDR3 is CASSLMVERQKAFF. In DNA form, the CDR3 reads TGTGCCAGCAGTTTAATGGTGGAGAGGCAGAAAGCTTTCTTT.

This clonotype has more than one count but fewer than ten. This rearrangement joins TRBV20-1 to TRBJ2-5; D call uncertain. In germline, CDR1 is DFQATT, CDR2 SNEGSKA (reference sequence). Trimming took 4 bases from V and 5 from J, leaving 11 bases between them. The CDR3 totals 12 residues. CDR3 DNA sequence: TGCAGTGCTAACCCGAACGGGGAGACCCAGTACTTC. Translation: CSANPNGETQYF.

The V and J genes are TRBV9 and TRBJ1-2, with TRBD1 matching 10 bases. From germline, CDR1 is SGDLS and CDR2 YYNGEE. V was clipped by 4 bases and J by 0 bases; unmatched bases: 9. The CDR3 is made up of 17 amino acids. The CDR3 protein is CASSSHSGTGANYGYTF. In nucleotides, the CDR3 is TGTGCCAGCAGCTCCCATTCCGGGACAGGGGCTAACTATGGCTACACCTTC.

The chain combines TRBV2 with TRBJ2-1, with D tentatively TRBD2 (5 bases). The germline gives CDR1 SNHLY, CDR2 FYNNEI. Trimming left V 7 bases short and J 6 bases short, with 10 bases between. The CDR3 runs 12 residues. CDR3 protein: CASKASPNEQFF. In nucleotides, the CDR3 is TGTGCCAGCAAAGCTAGCCCCAATGAGCAGTTCTTC. Full variable domain (missing parts from reference TRBV2 and TRBJ2-1): EPEVTQTPSHQVTQMGQEVILRCVPISNHLYFYWYRQILGQKVEFLVSFYNNEISEKSEIFDDQFSVERPDGSNFTLKIRSTKLEDSAMYFCASKASPNEQFFGPGTRLTVL.

This clonotype showed up just a few times. V is TRBV6-6 and J is TRBJ1-5, with TRBD1 as a possible D gene (6 bases). V gave up 6 bases and J gave up 7 bases, with 16 bases separating them. Germline CDR1 is MNHNY and CDR2 is SVGAGI (reference sequence). The CDR3 runs 14 residues. This CDR3 is CASSRGIQGQPQHF. The DNA for the CDR3 is TGTGCCAGCAGCCGAGGGATACAGGGCCAGCCCCAGCATTTT.

The chain combines TRBV24-1 with TRBJ2-1; 12 nucleotides match TRBD2. There are 18 residues in the CDR3. CDR1 KGHDR and CDR2 SFDVKD come from the germline V gene. After removal of 5 bases from V and 4 bases from J, the junction contained 11 bases not matched to a gene. CDR3 protein: CATSAASGGASFYNEQFF. As DNA, the CDR3 is TGTGCCACCAGTGCCGCTAGCGGGGGGGCCTCATTTTACAATGAGCAGTTCTTC.